One and the same sample provided the 17 T cell receptor beta chains below, sequenced in a study of blood T cell repertoires in COVID-19. Some clones are missing from TCRdb's copy, which holds only in-frame ones; the method was immunoSEQ multiplex PCR. The table records around 400,000 clones, roughly nine tenths of them present only once. Specimen: PBMCs or T cells enriched from blood (not recorded which). Every receptor here comes from a woman aged 40 to 50 who had been exposed to COVID-19.

This rearrangement joins TRBV18 to TRBJ2-3; 8 bases match TRBD1. Germline values: CDR1 KGHSH, CDR2 LQKENI. This CDR3 has 19 residues. Germline trimming cut 1 base from V and 1 base from J; bases unmatched to any gene: 13. Here the CDR3 reads CASSPRPGVIQGGTDTQYF. CDR3 sequence (DNA): TGTGCCAGCTCACCACGGCCCGGAGTCATACAGGGGGGCACAGATACGCAGTATTTT.

The chain carries TRBV2 and TRBJ1-6; 12 bases agree with TRBD1. Germline CDR1 reads SNHLY; CDR2 reads FYNNEI. The CDR3 runs to 15 residues. Unmatched junction bases numbered 7, after V lost 8 bases and J lost 8 bases. CDR3 sequence (DNA): TGTGCCAGCGGGGACAGGGGGCAAAGGTATTCACCCCTCCACTTT. It is translated as CASGDRGQRYSPLHF.

J is TRBJ2-5 and V is TRBV7-2; TRBD2 agrees at 12 bases. The CDR3 sequence is 16 residues long. Germline-derived CDR1 and CDR2 are SGHTA and FQGNSA. Losses at the gene ends were 2 bases for V and 1 base for J; bases not matched to a gene: 2. CDR3 coding DNA: TGTGCCAGCAGCTTAAGACTAGCGGGGGTCCAAGAGACCCAGTACTTC. This encodes CASSLRLAGVQETQYF. The entire variable domain, with the rest obtained from reference TRBV7-2 and TRBJ2-5, is as follows: GAGVSQSPSNKVTEKGKDVELRCDPISGHTALYWYRQSLGQGLEFLIYFQGNSAPDKSGLPSDRFSAERTGGSVSTLTIQRTQQEDSAVYLCASSLRLAGVQETQYFGPGTRLLVL.

The chain carries TRBV3-1 (or the pseudogene TRBV3-2) and TRBJ2-1, with a weak D call TRBD2 (6 bases). This CDR3 is 12 amino acids long. V shed 4 bases and J shed 12 bases, with 13 bases lying between them. Germline V gene data show CDR1 as LGHDT and CDR2 as YNNKEL (reference sequence). The chain's CDR3 is CASSLGTQRQFF. DNA for the CDR3: TGTGCCAGCAGCCTCGGGACTCAGCGGCAGTTCTTC.

The rearrangement links TRBV6-5 to TRBJ2-7; D ambiguous. CDR1 MNHEY and CDR2 SVGAGI come from the germline V gene. The CDR3 spans 12 residues. V lost 8 bases, J lost 4 bases, and 12 bases lay in between. CDR3 DNA: TGTGCCAGCCATACGAGGTGGTACGAGCAGTACTTC. This gives the protein CASHTRWYEQYF.

The chain combines TRBV6-5 with TRBJ2-4, with D hard to call. The CDR3 is 12 residues long. Trimming left V 8 bases short and J 0 bases short, with 5 bases between. Germline V gene sequence: CDR1 MNHEY, CDR2 SVGAGI. The CDR3 sequence: CASRLAKNIQYF. In nucleotides, the CDR3 is TGTGCCAGCCGGTTAGCCAAAAACATTCAGTACTTC.

The gene calls are TRBV19 and TRBJ1-5; the match to TRBD1 covers 7 bases. Trimming at V came to 4 bases and at J to 4 bases, leaving 7 bases not matched to a gene. The CDR3 is 15 amino acids. From germline, CDR1 is LNHDA and CDR2 SQIVND (reference sequence). CDR3 sequence (DNA): TGTGCCAGTAGTACCGACAGGGCAATGAATCAGCCCCAGCATTTT. Translated, it gives CASSTDRAMNQPQHF.

The gene calls are TRBV18 and TRBJ1-6, with no clear D. Trimming shortened V by 0 bases and J by 10 bases, and 19 bases separated the two germline ends. The length of the CDR3 is 17 residues. The germline V gene has CDR1 KGHSH and CDR2 LQKENI. The CDR3 reads CASSPPKPLGSGSPLHF. The CDR3 DNA reads as TGTGCCAGCTCACCACCGAAGCCTCTTGGATCGGGGTCACCCCTCCACTTT.

This chain links TRBV7-9 with TRBJ2-3; a possible D gene is TRBD1 (6 bases). The CDR3 totals 14 residues. Germline CDR1 is SEHNR and CDR2 is FQNEAQ (reference sequence). Trimming cost V 4 bases and J 0 bases, with 8 bases left between them. The CDR3 nucleotides are TGTGCCAGCAGCTCGACAGGCAGCACAGATACGCAGTATTTT. Translation: CASSSTGSTDTQYF.

The V call is TRBV6-2 or TRBV6-3, the J call TRBJ2-7; D might be TRBD2 (6 bases). The CDR3 is 14 residues long. The germline V gene has CDR1 MNHEY and CDR2 SVGEGT. Trimming removed 4 bases at V and 5 bases at J, with 15 bases between. CDR3 DNA sequence: TGTGCCAGCAGTTCTGCGGGGCCTCTACACGAGCAGTACTTC. Translating gives CASSSAGPLHEQYF.

The chain combines TRBV5-4 with TRBJ1-6; D remains ambiguous. Germline values: CDR1 SGHNT, CDR2 YYREEE (reference sequence). The CDR3 spans 16 residues. V gave up 3 bases and J gave up 0 bases, with 10 bases separating them. The CDR3 DNA is TGTGCCAGCAGCTCCTTCTACAGCTCCTATAATTCACCCCTCCACTTT. It specifies CASSSFYSSYNSPLHF. Using reference TRBV5-4 and TRBJ1-6 for the parts outside the CDR3, the full variable domain is ETGVTQSPTHLIKTRGQQVTLRCSSQSGHNTVSWYQQALGQGPQFIFQYYREEENGRGNFPPRFSGLQFPNYSSELNVNALELDDSALYLCASSSFYSSYNSPLHFGNGTRLTVT.

The rearrangement uses TRBV21-1 and TRBJ1-6; the table's D call, TRBD1, has no DNA check behind it. TRBV21-1 is annotated as a pseudogene. The CDR3 is 21 residues long. In nucleotides, the CDR3 is TGTGCCAGCAGCAAAGCCCCTGAACAGGGGGCAGTTCCAGTTTCCTATTCACCCCTCCACTTT. This encodes CASSKAPEQGAVPVSYSPLHF.

This chain links TRBV7-2 with TRBJ2-1; 12 bases are shared with TRBD2. The length of the CDR3 is 18 residues. Germline V CDR1 and CDR2: SGHTA, FQGNSA. J lost 7 bases, V lost 1 base, and 11 bases had no gene match. CDR3 loop: CASSLVSPSGRARNEQFF. The CDR3 DNA is TGTGCCAGCAGCTTAGTATCGCCTAGCGGGAGGGCCAGGAATGAGCAGTTCTTC.

The chain links TRBV2 to TRBJ2-7; 7 nucleotides match TRBD2. The CDR3 totals 15 residues. Germline V CDR1 and CDR2: SNHLY, FYNNEI. Unmatched junction bases numbered 13, after V lost 4 bases and J lost 7 bases. The CDR3 region has the DNA TGTGCCAGCAGTGGAACCTCGAGGGCCGGGGGGGAGCAGTACTTC. This gives the protein CASSGTSRAGGEQYF.

The V call is TRBV2, the J call TRBJ1-1, with D possibly being TRBD1 (5 bases). The CDR3 is made up of 10 amino acids. The germline CDR1 and CDR2 sequences are SNHLY and FYNNEI. V was clipped by 7 bases and J by 7 bases, with 7 bases between them. CDR3 DNA: TGTGCCAGCACAGGGTATGAAGCTTTCTTT. Protein product: CASTGYEAFF.

This clone was detected once. The gene calls are TRBV5-1 and TRBJ2-3; D is unresolved. The ends were cut back, 1 base at V and 5 bases at J, with 2 bases in the middle. Germline V gene lookup returns CDR1 SGHRS and CDR2 YFSETQ. The length of the CDR3 is 11 residues. CDR3 nucleotide sequence: TGCGCCAGCAGCTTGCAAGATACGCAGTATTTT. Translation gives CASSLQDTQYF.

The chain is built from TRBV12-5 and TRBJ1-3, with a weak D call TRBD1 (6 bases). CDR1 and CDR2 (germline): LGHNT, FRNRAP. V lost 3 bases and J 0 bases, leaving 12 bases between the germline ends. The length of the CDR3 is 16 residues. In nucleotides, the CDR3 is TGTGCTAGTGGTTTCCGGACAGCGATCTCTGGAAACACCATATATTTT. Amino acid sequence: CASGFRTAISGNTIYF.